One sample yielded the 25 T cell receptor beta chains listed below, sequenced in a study of immune evolution from preneoplasia to lung adenocarcinoma. Sequenced by immunoSEQ multiplex PCR; TCRdb stores in-frame clones only, minus some. The sample contains roughly 28,000 clones, around 74% of which appear only once. The sequenced sample was FFPE invasive lung adenocarcinoma tissue. The source is a person aged 55 to 75 with invasive lung adenocarcinoma. Some clones in this sample may be carry-over from other donors' samples.

The chain couples TRBV28 to TRBJ2-7; possible D gene TRBD1, 6 bases. V lost 5 bases and J lost 6, with 17 bases in between. The germline V gene has CDR1 MDHEN and CDR2 SYDVKM. The CDR3 sequence is 14 residues long. The CDR3 spells CASSPTGPVFEQYF. DNA for the CDR3: TGTGCCAGCAGTCCGACAGGTCCTGTTTTCGAGCAGTACTTC.

This clone was recorded once. V is TRBV6-5 and J is TRBJ2-7; 7 bases map to TRBD2. Germline V gene data show CDR1 as MNHEY and CDR2 as SVGAGI. With V trimmed by 6 bases and J by 2 bases, 4 bases remained unmatched. There are 13 residues in the CDR3. The CDR3 DNA follows: TGTGCCAGCAGATTAGCGGGCGCCTACGAGCAGTACTTC. Protein sequence: CASRLAGAYEQYF.

By its share, this clone is medium-sized. The chain uses TRBV7-6 and TRBJ2-1, with D unclear. The CDR3 covers 14 residues. CDR1 is SGHVS and CDR2 is FNYEAQ in the germline V gene. V was clipped by 5 bases and J by 6 bases, with 14 bases between them. The CDR3 region is CASSQRTDVNEQFF. The CDR3 DNA sequence: TGTGCCAGCAGCCAAAGGACGGACGTCAATGAGCAGTTCTTC.

The chain uses TRBV28 and TRBJ2-3; D is ambiguous. CDR3 size: 14 residues. Trimming removed 3 bases from V and 1 base from J, with 8 bases in between. Germline V gives CDR1 MDHEN, CDR2 SYDVKM. In DNA, the CDR3 is TGTGCCAGCAGTTTTGTCGCAGGCACAGATACGCAGTATTTT. This encodes CASSFVAGTDTQYF.

This sequence joins TRBV5-1 and TRBJ1-2, with 9 nucleotides matching TRBD1. The CDR3 runs 14 residues. V shed 4 bases and J 2 bases; nucleotides not matched to a gene: 3. Germline V CDR1 and CDR2: SGHRS, YFSETQ. CDR3 residues: CASSTGQGNYGYTF. CDR3 nucleotide sequence: TGCGCCAGCAGCACCGGACAGGGGAACTATGGCTACACCTTC.

The CDR3 protein is CASRPSGLGTDTQYF. The CDR3 DNA sequence: TGTGCCAGCAGACCTAGCGGCCTTGGCACAGATACGCAGTATTTT. The chain joins TRBV9 to TRBJ2-3; 7 positions match TRBD2. The CDR3 is 15 residues long. The junction had 7 bases not matched to a gene; V was cut back by 5 bases and J by 1 base. The V gene's germline CDR1 is SGDLS and CDR2 YYNGEE.

This clone was observed once. This rearrangement joins TRBV19 to TRBJ2-6, with a weak D call TRBD2 (5 bases). Trimming shortened V by 5 bases and J by 0 bases, and 14 bases separated the two germline ends. This CDR3 is built from 17 residues. Germline V gene lookup returns CDR1 LNHDA and CDR2 SQIVND (reference sequence). CDR3 amino acids: CASSPTTDYSGANVLTF. CDR3 in DNA: TGTGCCAGTAGTCCGACAACTGACTACTCTGGGGCCAACGTCCTGACTTTC. The full variable domain, its missing parts supplied by reference TRBV19 and TRBJ2-6, is DGGITQSPKYLFRKEGQNVTLSCEQNLNHDAMYWYRQDPGQGLRLIYYSQIVNDFQKGDIAEGYSVSREKKESFPLTVTSAQKNPTAFYLCASSPTTDYSGANVLTFGAGSRLTVL.

Of note for this clone: The identical CDR3 is also encoded by other nucleotide sequences in the sample. The chain carries TRBV18 and TRBJ2-1; D is perhaps TRBD2 (6 bases). The ends were cut back, 0 bases at V and 1 base at J, with 7 bases in the middle. The CDR3 is 15 residues long. Germline-derived CDR1 and CDR2 are KGHSH and LQKENI. The chain's CDR3 is CASSPPGSSYNEQFF. The CDR3, as DNA: TGTGCCAGCTCACCACCCGGGAGTTCCTACAATGAGCAGTTCTTC.

This chain connects TRBV27 to TRBJ1-3; the D is unclear. Germline CDR1 MNHEY, CDR2 SMNVEV (reference sequence). The CDR3 is made up of 15 amino acids. V lost 3 bases and J lost 4, with 13 bases in between. DNA of the CDR3: TGTGCCAGCAGTTTGAGTCCACCGGGGGGAAACACCATATATTTT. Its protein product is CASSLSPPGGNTIYF.

With regard to this clone: In the same sample, other DNA sequences code for this CDR3. This rearrangement joins TRBV5-1 to TRBJ2-3, with TRBD1 as a possible D gene (6 bases). The V gene lost 0 bases and the J gene lost 1 base, with 12 bases spanning the gap. Germline-derived CDR1 and CDR2 are SGHRS and YFSETQ. CDR3 length: 16 amino acids. CDR3 sequence reads: CASSLAGTRGTDTQYF. The CDR3 DNA reads TGCGCCAGCAGCTTGGCCGGGACACGGGGCACAGATACGCAGTATTTT.

The chain is built from TRBV30 and TRBJ2-2; D is unresolved. The V gene lost 2 bases and the J gene lost 7 bases, with 8 bases spanning the gap. The germline V gene encodes CDR1 GTSNPN and CDR2 SVGIG (reference sequence). The CDR3 has 12 amino acids. The CDR3 region has the DNA TGTGCCTGGAGTCCTCTCCTCGGGGAGCTGTTTTTT. Amino acid sequence: CAWSPLLGELFF. Supplemented by reference TRBV30 and TRBJ2-2, the full variable domain reads SQTIHQWPATLVQPVGSPLSLECTVEGTSNPNLYWYRQAAGRGLQLLFYSVGIGQISSEVPQNLSASRPQDRQFILSSKKLLLSDSGFYLCAWSPLLGELFFGEGSRLTVL.

The chain couples TRBV5-1 to TRBJ1-1; D not resolved. Trimming removed 5 bases at V and 1 base at J, with 9 bases between. CDR3 length: 13 residues. Germline CDR1 reads SGHRS; CDR2 reads YFSETQ. CDR3 DNA sequence: TGCGCCAGCAGTATGAACCAGAACACTGAAGCTTTCTTT. It codes for CASSMNQNTEAFF.

V gene TRBV28 combines with J gene TRBJ2-2; D not certain. The CDR3 totals 13 residues. Looked up from germline, CDR1 is MDHEN and CDR2 is SYDVKM. Deletions cut 4 bases from V and 5 bases from J, with 8 bases between. The CDR3, as DNA: TGTGCCAGCAGTTGGGATAGGACCGGGGAGCTGTTTTTT. It is translated as CASSWDRTGELFF.

This rearrangement joins TRBV20-1 to TRBJ2-1; D is perhaps TRBD1 or TRBD2 (5 bases each). The CDR3 length is 11 residues. Trimming shortened V by 6 bases and J by 2 bases, and 5 bases separated the two germline ends. Germline CDR1 is DFQATT and CDR2 is SNEGSKA (reference sequence). The DNA for the CDR3 is TGCAGTGCGGGGGCCTACAATGAGCAGTTCTTC. This translates into CSAGAYNEQFF.

This clone qualifies as medium-sized. The chain links TRBV6-5 to TRBJ2-1; tentatively, D is TRBD1 (6 bases). The CDR3 is made up of 16 amino acids. CDR1 is MNHEY and CDR2 is SVGAGI in the germline V gene. V was trimmed by 2 bases and J by 3 bases, leaving 14 bases between them. Written as DNA, the CDR3 is TGTGCCAGCAGTTACAGGGGGAGTCTATTCTACAATGAGCAGTTCTTC. Translation: CASSYRGSLFYNEQFF.

This clone was seen only a few times. The chain is built from TRBV7-8 and TRBJ1-1; D perhaps matches TRBD1 (5 bases). Germline V lookup: CDR1 SGHVS, CDR2 FQNEAQ. This CDR3 is built from 16 residues. Between the trimmed V and J ends, which lost 5 bases and 5 bases, there was a span of 21 bases. The chain's CDR3 is CASSPIGRREGTEAFF. The CDR3 DNA reads as TGTGCCAGCAGCCCCATCGGAAGAAGGGAGGGGACTGAAGCTTTCTTT.

About this clone: This same CDR3 is encoded by further DNA sequences in the sample. The chain joins TRBV28 to TRBJ2-5; D is uncertain. Germline V lookup: CDR1 MDHEN, CDR2 SYDVKM. This CDR3 has 11 residues. Trimming stripped 3 bases from V and 4 bases from J, with 3 bases between. Here the CDR3 reads CASSFGETQYF. The CDR3 region has the DNA TGTGCCAGCAGTTTTGGAGAGACCCAGTACTTC.

This sequence joins TRBV6-5 and TRBJ1-2; D unresolved. Trimming pared 5 bases from V and 4 bases from J, leaving 17 bases between. This CDR3 is built from 15 residues. Germline CDR1 MNHEY, CDR2 SVGAGI. The CDR3 reads CASSPEFRTAYGYTF. The CDR3 DNA is TGTGCCAGCAGTCCCGAGTTTCGGACGGCCTATGGCTACACCTTC.

This clone was observed a few times. The rearrangement links TRBV5-6 to TRBJ2-3; D ambiguous. Germline CDR1 is SGHDT and CDR2 is YYEEEE. This CDR3 has 13 amino acids. The germline V and J ends were trimmed by 3 bases and 10 bases, with 15 bases remaining between them. The CDR3 here is CASSSSRRAAQYF. The CDR3 DNA reads as TGTGCCAGCAGCTCGTCCAGACGAGCAGCGCAGTATTTT.

The chain employs TRBV6-1 and TRBJ1-1; no clear D. Germline V gene lookup returns CDR1 MNHNS and CDR2 SASEGT. V lost 6 bases to trimming and J lost 6 bases, with 20 bases between them. The CDR3 extends over 15 amino acids. For the CDR3, the DNA is TGTGCCAGCAGAGCAGGCGAGGGCATAAGGTCTGAAGCTTTCTTT. Its protein product is CASRAGEGIRSEAFF.

As for this clone: One junction end disagrees with the germline gene, perhaps due to a read error. The sample has other DNA sequences that encode this CDR3 too. V usage is TRBV19 and J usage is TRBJ1-2; D is unclear. CDR1 and CDR2 from the germline V gene are LNHDA and SQIVND (reference sequence). This CDR3 contains 14 residues. Written as DNA, the CDR3 is TGTGCCAGTAGTAGAGATTATAGTGCCTATGGCTATACCTTC. The encoded protein is CASSRDYSAYGYTF.

J is TRBJ2-2 and V is TRBV12-5, with TRBD1 identical over 11 bases. The J segment lost 7 bases and the V segment lost 1 base, leaving 8 bases of the junction unmatched. This CDR3 spans 17 amino acids. The germline V gene encodes CDR1 LGHNT and CDR2 FRNRAP. DNA for the CDR3: TGTGCTAGTGGTTTGGATTCCGGGACAGGGGGATACGGGGAGCTGTTTTTT. Amino acid sequence: CASGLDSGTGGYGELFF.

The chain carries TRBV6-1 and TRBJ1-5; a possible D gene is TRBD1 (5 bases). Trimming took 5 bases from V and 6 from J, leaving 17 bases between them. CDR1 and CDR2 from the germline V gene are MNHNS and SASEGT. The CDR3 extends over 15 amino acids. CDR3 sequence reads: CASSIDPEGTQPQHF. The CDR3 nucleotides read TGTGCCAGCAGTATAGACCCCGAGGGGACTCAGCCCCAGCATTTT.

This clone was detected only once. The chain combines TRBV6-6 with TRBJ2-7; 7 bases agree with TRBD1. CDR1 is MNHNY, CDR2 SVGAGI, per germline (reference sequence). This CDR3 is 15 amino acids long. V lost 2 bases, J lost 0 bases, and 4 bases stayed unmatched. The CDR3 nucleotides are TGTGCCAGCAGTTACACAGGGACAGTCTCCTACGAGCAGTACTTC. It translates to CASSYTGTVSYEQYF.

The rearrangement links TRBV5-4 to TRBJ2-2; the match to TRBD2 covers 7 bases. The germline V gene encodes CDR1 SGHNT and CDR2 YYREEE (reference sequence). The CDR3 extends over 16 amino acids. The junction had 7 bases not matched to a gene; V was cut back by 0 bases and J by 5 bases. The CDR3 is CASSLGGLRATGELFF. In nucleotides, the CDR3 is TGTGCCAGCAGCTTGGGGGGACTACGAGCGACCGGGGAGCTGTTTTTT.